Below are 9 T cell receptor beta chains sequenced from a single sample in a study of vaccination and CD4 T cells after COVID-19. This sample's treatment: roughly ten-day PBMC culture with coronavirus spike peptide pools or control peptides (ViraFEST assay). What these receptors recognize is not known. Cultured CD4+ T cells had their DNA profiled by the Oncomine TCR Beta short-read assay. One entry per CDR3 protein, called by TCRdb with MiXCR from the PCR reads. The top ten hold approximately 28% of the sample, which has fewer than 30,000 distinct CDR3 sequences, around 50% seen once. This sample comprised CD4+ T cells from blood, cultured in vitro, obtained before SARS-CoV-2 vaccination. These receptors originate from a human donor who received a COVID-19 vaccine.

This clonotype was recorded a few times. The chain combines TRBV18 with TRBJ1-5; TRBD1 matches 10 bases. CDR3 length: 16 residues. Germline V gene lookup returns CDR1 KGHSH and CDR2 LQKENI. The trim removed 4 bases at V and 5 bases at J, leaving 8 bases unmatched. In DNA form, the CDR3 reads TGTGCCAGCTCACGGAGTGACAGGGGGCCGGATCAGCCCCAGCATTTT. It specifies CASSRSDRGPDQPQHF.

This clonotype has a handful of counts. The J gene is TRBJ1-2, the V gene TRBV20-1, with TRBD1 matching over 7 bases. Trimming cost V 3 bases and J 4 bases; bases outside gene matches: 8. Looked up from germline, CDR1 is DFQATT and CDR2 is SNEGSKA (reference sequence). The CDR3 loop spans 14 amino acids. The CDR3 protein is CSASQGGEGYGYTF. Here the CDR3 DNA reads TGCAGTGCTAGTCAGGGGGGAGAGGGCTATGGCTACACCTTC.

A few counts support this clonotype. This chain joins TRBV11-3 and TRBJ1-2; 8 bases are a match to TRBD1. The CDR3 length is 15 residues. Germline V CDR1 and CDR2: SGHNT, YENEEA. The V segment lost 7 bases and the J segment 2 bases; nucleotides outside the gene matches: 9. The CDR3 nucleotides read TGTGCCAGCACCTTGGACAGGGCCCTAAACTATGGCTACACCTTC. Protein product: CASTLDRALNYGYTF.

The sample holds one count of this clonotype. The chain combines TRBV7-6 with TRBJ2-5, with 12 bases that match TRBD1. The CDR3 length is 16 residues. The germline CDR1 and CDR2 sequences are SGHVS and FNYEAQ. J lost 5 bases, V lost 3 bases, and 7 bases had no gene match. The CDR3 DNA sequence: TGTGCCAGCAGCTTGGGACAGGGGGCGAGAGGGGAGACCCAGTACTTC. This sequence encodes CASSLGQGARGETQYF.

The rearrangement joins TRBV5-1 to TRBJ1-2; D is uncertain. The V end was cut by 6 bases, the J end by 1 base, with 13 bases between. CDR1 is SGHRS, CDR2 YFSETQ, per germline. The CDR3 totals 14 residues. The CDR3 DNA reads TGCGCCAGCACCTCCGGCGCAAATAACTATGGCTACACCTTC. Translated: CASTSGANNYGYTF.

The V gene is TRBV6-1, the J gene TRBJ2-1; 9 bases fit TRBD2. The CDR3 covers 18 residues. Germline lookup yields CDR1 MNHNS and CDR2 SASEGT. With 2 bases clipped from V and 0 bases from J, the junction kept 8 bases outside the gene matches. The CDR3 DNA is TGTGCCAGCAGTGAAACCTCTGCGGGGGGGGTCTCCTACAATGAGCAGTTCTTC. Protein product: CASSETSAGGVSYNEQFF.

The genes are TRBV10-3 and TRBJ1-6; TRBD1 matches 10 bases. The trim removed 0 bases at V and 10 bases at J, leaving 6 bases unmatched. The CDR3 has 16 amino acids. In germline, CDR1 is ENHRY, CDR2 SYGVKD. CDR3 bases: TGTGCCATCAGTGAGTCCACGGGACAGGGGTGGTCACCCCTCCACTTT. Residues: CAISESTGQGWSPLHF.

This chain uses TRBV23-1 with TRBJ1-6; possible D gene TRBD1, 6 bases. TRBV23-1 is noted as an ORF with a role that remains uncertain. The V gene lost 5 bases and the J gene lost 6 bases, with 23 bases spanning the gap. CDR3 length equals 18 residues. The CDR3 protein is CASSKPRRVGQPNSPLHF. The CDR3 DNA reads as TGCGCCAGCAGTAAACCCAGGCGTGTAGGACAGCCTAATTCACCCCTCCACTTT.

This chain links TRBV24-1 with TRBJ2-5; maybe TRBD2 (6 bases). This CDR3 has 16 residues. CDR1 and CDR2 from the germline V gene are KGHDR and SFDVKD. V was cut by 4 bases and J by 5 bases, with 19 bases left in between. The CDR3 protein is CATSEATRIGGETQYF. The CDR3 coding sequence is TGTGCCACCAGTGAGGCCACTAGGATTGGGGGGGAGACCCAGTACTTC.